This T cell receptor (beta chain) was documented in a study of OX40 agonist ivuxolimab in advanced cancers. Study-level background: The costimulatory receptor OX40 (CD134) was targeted by ivuxolimab, a fully human IgG2 agonistic monoclonal antibody. Of the roughly 50 dose-escalation patients, hepatocellular carcinoma was present in about 20, melanoma in around 15, renal cell carcinoma in 9 and head and neck cancer in 9. In the dose-escalation cohort, around four fifths of patients were male, and the mean age was 60 years with a range of about 20 to 79. Patients were allowed to have had prior anti-PD-1, anti-PD-L1 or anti-CTLA-4 therapy, and 40% of the dose-escalation patients had been treated with checkpoint inhibitors. The paper reports the monotherapy dose-escalation portion (N of about 56 patients) of the phase I ivuxolimab trial. Partial responses occurred in three dose-escalation patients: two with cutaneous melanoma and one with hepatocellular carcinoma. Intravenous ivuxolimab was administered to patients every 2 weeks at six dose levels: 0.01, 0.1, 0.3, 1.5, 3 and 10 mg/kg. The purpose of peripheral TCRbeta sequencing was to test whether ivuxolimab changed TCR sequence diversity and led to clonal T-cell expansion. The investigation overall reported the following: Low levels of normalized T-cell clonal expansion were also seen in some patients who did not respond. After ivuxolimab, CD8+ T cells had more expanded clones than CD4+ T cells on average. At doses of 0.1 to 3.0 mg/kg, clonal expansion of both CD4+ and CD8+ T cells in blood was seen between baseline and week 6. Which antigens the clonally expanded peripheral T cells were specific for was not determined. In the 0.1-3.0 mg/kg groups, partial responders had among the lowest normalized peripheral clonal expansion, particularly in CD8+ T cells.

Trimming takes 5 bases off V and 0 bases off J; junction bases not matched to a gene: 2. From the cysteine through the phenylalanine, the CDR3 covers 15 amino acids. Only the CDR3 DNA is retained, 45 bases long and in frame from the first base. Sequences SNHLY (CDR1) and FYNNEI (CDR2) are obtained from the germline V gene. To sequence the TCRbeta CDR3 region, genomic DNA was isolated from the sorted cells. TCRbeta CDR3 regions were sequenced using the immunoSEQ Assay. TCRdb limited this immuneACCESS table to in-frame rearrangements with V and J called. A share of clones is missing; checked studies link under half to unresolved V genes, and the rest is unexplained. Present in this sample are almost 50,000 clones, about 80% of which were seen just once. 1.6% of the sample belongs to the ten largest clones. The trial excluded patients who had a history of autoimmune disease or who were on systemic immunosuppression. Peripheral blood for TCR sequencing was drawn from every dose cohort at baseline, at cycle 4 day 1 and at cycle 7 day 1. Samples came from an open-label, multicenter, first-in-human phase I dose-escalation trial of ivuxolimab. The trial enrolled adults with locally advanced or metastatic head and neck squamous cell, hepatocellular, melanoma or renal cell carcinoma. Before TCR sequencing, CD4+ and CD8+ T cells were separately sorted from peripheral blood.

Points on this clone: What antigen it recognizes has not been identified. Per-base quality was not reported, and no clone a single base away is much larger than it.

The clonotype was recovered from an adult with an advanced solid tumor such as melanoma, head and neck, liver or kidney cancer. The sample was CD4+ or CD8+ T cells sorted from blood, taken in a trial of the OX40 agonist ivuxolimab. The rearranged chain carries TRBV2 and TRBJ2-2; 8 nucleotides in the junction match TRBD2. CDR3 sequence: CASSTSGSNTGELFF. The nucleotide sequence reads as follows: TGTGCCAGCAGTACTAGCGGTTCGAACACCGGGGAGCTGTTTTTT. Full variable domain (CDR3 extended with the reference TRBV2 and TRBJ2-2 proteins): EPEVTQTPSHQVTQMGQEVILRCVPISNHLYFYWYRQILGQKVEFLVSFYNNEISEKSEIFDDQFSVERPDGSNFTLKIRSTKLEDSAMYFCASSTSGSNTGELFFGEGSRLTVL.